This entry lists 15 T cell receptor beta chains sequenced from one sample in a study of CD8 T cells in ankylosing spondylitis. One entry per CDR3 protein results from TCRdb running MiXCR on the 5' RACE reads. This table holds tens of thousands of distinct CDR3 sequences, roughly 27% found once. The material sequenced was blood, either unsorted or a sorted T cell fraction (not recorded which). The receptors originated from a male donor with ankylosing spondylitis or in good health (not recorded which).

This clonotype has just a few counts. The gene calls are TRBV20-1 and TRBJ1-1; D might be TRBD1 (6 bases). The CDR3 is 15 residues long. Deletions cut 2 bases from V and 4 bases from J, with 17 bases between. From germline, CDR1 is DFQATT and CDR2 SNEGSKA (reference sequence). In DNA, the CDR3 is TGCAGTGCTAGACTACAGGGACGTGTGGGCACTGAAGCTTTCTTT. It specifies CSARLQGRVGTEAFF.

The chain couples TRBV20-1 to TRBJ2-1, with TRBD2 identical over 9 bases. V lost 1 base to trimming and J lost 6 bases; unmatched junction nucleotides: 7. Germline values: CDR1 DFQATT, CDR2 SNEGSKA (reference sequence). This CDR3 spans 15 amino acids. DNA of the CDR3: TGCAGTGCTAGAGTGGCGGGAGGGCAAAGCAATGAGCAGTTCTTC. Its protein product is CSARVAGGQSNEQFF.

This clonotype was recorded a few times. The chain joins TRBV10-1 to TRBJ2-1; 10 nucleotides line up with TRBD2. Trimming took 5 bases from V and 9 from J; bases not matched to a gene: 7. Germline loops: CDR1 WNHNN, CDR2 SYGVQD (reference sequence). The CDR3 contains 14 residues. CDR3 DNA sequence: TGCGCCAGCAGTTTAGCGGGAGGATTAGGTGAGCAGTTCTTC. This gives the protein CASSLAGGLGEQFF.

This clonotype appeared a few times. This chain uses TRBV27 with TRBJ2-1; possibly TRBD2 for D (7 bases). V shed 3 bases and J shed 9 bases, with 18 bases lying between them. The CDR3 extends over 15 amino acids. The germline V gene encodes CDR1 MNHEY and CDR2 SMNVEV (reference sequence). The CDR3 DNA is TGTGCCAGCAGTTTGGAGGGGGGGGCTTATTCTGAGCAGTTCTTC. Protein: CASSLEGGAYSEQFF.

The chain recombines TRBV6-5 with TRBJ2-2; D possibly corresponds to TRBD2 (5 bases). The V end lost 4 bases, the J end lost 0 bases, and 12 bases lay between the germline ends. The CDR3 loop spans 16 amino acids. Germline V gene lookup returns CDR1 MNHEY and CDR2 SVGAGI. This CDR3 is CASSSQAVANTGELFF. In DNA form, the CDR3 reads TGTGCCAGCAGTTCCCAAGCGGTAGCGAACACCGGGGAGCTGTTTTTT.

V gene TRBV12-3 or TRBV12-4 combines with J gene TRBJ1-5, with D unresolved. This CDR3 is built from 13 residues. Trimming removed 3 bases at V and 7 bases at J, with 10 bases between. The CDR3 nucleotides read TGTGCCAGCAGTTTGAGTGGGGAACAGCCCCAGCATTTT. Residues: CASSLSGEQPQHF.

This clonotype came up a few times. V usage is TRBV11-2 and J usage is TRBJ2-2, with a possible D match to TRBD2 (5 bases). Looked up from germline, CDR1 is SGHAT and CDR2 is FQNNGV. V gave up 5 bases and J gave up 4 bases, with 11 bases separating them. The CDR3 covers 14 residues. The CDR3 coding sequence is TGTGCCAGCAGCCCAAACGGGGTCACCGGGGAGCTGTTTTTT. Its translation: CASSPNGVTGELFF.

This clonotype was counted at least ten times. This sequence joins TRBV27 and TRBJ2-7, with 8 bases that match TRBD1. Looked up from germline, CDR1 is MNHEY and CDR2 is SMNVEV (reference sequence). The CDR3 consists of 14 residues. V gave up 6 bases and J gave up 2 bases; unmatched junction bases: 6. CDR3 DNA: TGTGCCAGCAGCATCAGACAGGGGACCTACGAGCAGTACTTC. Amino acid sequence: CASSIRQGTYEQYF.

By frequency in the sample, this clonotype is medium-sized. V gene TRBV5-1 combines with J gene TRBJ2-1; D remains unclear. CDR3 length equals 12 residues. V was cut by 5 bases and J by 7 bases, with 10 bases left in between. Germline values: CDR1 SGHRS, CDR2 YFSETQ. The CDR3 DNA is TGCGCCAGCAGAGATTCCGATAATGAGCAGTTCTTC. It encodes CASRDSDNEQFF.

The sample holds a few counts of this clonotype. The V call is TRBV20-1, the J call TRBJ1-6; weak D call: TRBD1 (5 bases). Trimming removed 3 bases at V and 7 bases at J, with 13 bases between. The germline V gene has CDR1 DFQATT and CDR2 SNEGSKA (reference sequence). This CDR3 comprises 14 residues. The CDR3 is CSASYRRSNSPLHF. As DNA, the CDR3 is TGCAGTGCTAGTTACAGGAGGTCAAATTCACCCCTCCACTTT.

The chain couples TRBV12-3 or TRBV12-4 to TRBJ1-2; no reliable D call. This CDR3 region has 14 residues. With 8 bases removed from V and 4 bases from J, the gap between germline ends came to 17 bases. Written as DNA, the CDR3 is TGTGCCAGCGGGTGGCGTGAACGGTCCTATGGCTACACCTTC. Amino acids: CASGWRERSYGYTF.

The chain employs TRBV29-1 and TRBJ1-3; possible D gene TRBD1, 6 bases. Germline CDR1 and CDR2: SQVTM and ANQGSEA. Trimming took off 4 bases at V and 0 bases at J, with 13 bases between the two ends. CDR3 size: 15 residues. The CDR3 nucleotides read TGCAGCGTTGGGACAGATGAGAGCTCTGGAAACACCATATATTTT. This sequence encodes CSVGTDESSGNTIYF.

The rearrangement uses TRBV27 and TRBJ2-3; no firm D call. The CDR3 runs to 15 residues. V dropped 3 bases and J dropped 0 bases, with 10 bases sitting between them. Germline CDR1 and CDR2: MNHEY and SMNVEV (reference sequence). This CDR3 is CASSFGDYSTDTQYF. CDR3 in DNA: TGTGCCAGCAGTTTTGGGGATTATAGCACAGATACGCAGTATTTT.

CDR3 loop: CASSQGGRSGELFF. CDR3 bases: TGCGCCAGCAGTCAAGGGGGGCGCAGCGGGGAGCTGTTTTTT. V and J are TRBV5-1 and TRBJ2-2; the D gene could be TRBD1 or TRBD2 (6 bases each). Germline CDR1 reads SGHRS; CDR2 reads YFSETQ. V lost 5 bases and J 7 bases, leaving 15 bases between the germline ends. The CDR3 is made up of 14 amino acids. The full variable domain, in which reference TRBV5-1 and TRBJ2-2 provide the parts outside the CDR3, is KAGVTQTPRYLIKTRGQQVTLSCSPISGHRSVSWYQQTPGQGLQFLFEYFSETQRNKGNFPGRFSGRQFSNSRSEMNVSTLELGDSALYLCASSQGGRSGELFFGEGSRLTVL.

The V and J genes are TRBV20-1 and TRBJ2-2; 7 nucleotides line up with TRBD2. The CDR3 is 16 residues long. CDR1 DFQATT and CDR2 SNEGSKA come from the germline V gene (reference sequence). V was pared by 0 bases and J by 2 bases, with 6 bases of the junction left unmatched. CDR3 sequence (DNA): TGCAGTGCTAGAGATTGGGAGGGGCCAAACACCGGGGAGCTGTTTTTT. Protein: CSARDWEGPNTGELFF.